This T cell receptor beta chain emerged from a study of T cell repertoires in cytomegalovirus infection. About the research overall: Public TCR beta signatures indicated both CMV infection and matching HLA type. Study-wide points: Summed frequency of shared TCR beta families picked out CMV carriers who also had the relevant HLA. The ex vivo response showed dominance by HLA-C-restricted CMV-specific TCR beta clonotypes.

Each CDR3 protein gets one entry after TCRdb re-called the reads with MiXCR. The data contain roughly 76,000 distinct CDR3 sequences, 3.7% of them singletons. V dropped 2 bases and J dropped 3; count of bases not matched to a gene: 6. The germline CDR1 and CDR2 sequences are SGHVS and FNYEAQ. The CDR3 loop spans 17 amino acids. This clonotype has ten or more counts. Its target is unknown. The chain recombines TRBV7-6 with TRBJ2-2, with 10 bases identical to TRBD2. The sequenced sample consisted of PBMCs. The clonotype was recovered from a human donor in good health (CMV status not recorded). Some clones in this sample may be carry-over from other donors' samples. CDR3: CASSLLSGGAYTGELFF. The CDR3 coding sequence is TGTGCCAGCAGCTTACTCAGCGGGGGGGCCTACACCGGGGAGCTGTTTTTT.